This TCR beta chain was retrieved from a study of Graves' ophthalmopathy and Graves' hyperthyroidism. The authors amplified TCR beta CDR3 regions from RNA transcripts. HTBI primers were used in a first-round RT-PCR, which preceded a second-round multiplex PCR. TCRdb reanalysed the multiplex PCR reads using MiXCR and keeps one entry per CDR3 protein. The sample carries approximately 45,000 distinct CDR3 sequences, over 45% recorded once. This CDR3 spans 14 amino acids. Germline V CDR1 and CDR2: SGHRS, YFSETQ. Excluded: other autoimmune disease, uncontrolled infection, pregnancy or lactation. Clinicians made diagnoses from clinical symptoms, serum thyroxine, TRAb, thyroid ultrasound and orbital computed tomography. Comment on this clonotype: What it recognizes is unknown. Compared with germline, one end of the junction differs, possibly owing to a read error.

Broader study findings: Ophthalmopathy progression prediction by the model yielded a sensitivity of about 70% and a specificity of 72% to 75%. Most expanded thyroid clonotypes above 0.001 frequency also appeared in blood.

The V gene is TRBV5-1, the J gene TRBJ1-5, with D hard to call. The receptor comes from an adult man with Graves' ophthalmopathy. Sample: peripheral blood. Written as DNA, the CDR3 is TGCACCAGCTGTTCGGGGAAGTTCGATCAGCCCCAGCATTTT. This sequence encodes CTSCSGKFDQPQHF. Filled out from reference TRBV5-1 and TRBJ1-5, the complete variable domain reads KAGVTQTPRYLIKTRGQQVTLSCSPISGHRSVSWYQQTPGQGLQFLFEYFSETQRNKGNFPGRFSGRQFSNSRSEMNVSTLELGDSALYLCTSCSGKFDQPQHFGDGTRLSIL.